A single sample gave rise to the 7 T cell receptor beta chains below, sequenced in a study of cytomegalovirus exposure and HLA in healthy donors. PCR involved 60 Vbeta and 13 Jbeta primers. The repertoire was sequenced with immunoSEQ multiplex PCR; TCRdb's copy has only in-frame clones and lacks some. The data show some 120,000 clones, with around 8.5% seen just once and 5% to 6% held by the top ten. The sequencing sample was made of PBMCs. These receptors were collected from a man in his forties or fifties in good health and CMV-seronegative.

In this sample, this clone turned up a few times. Mismatch with germline at one junction end may stem from a read error. The sample contains more than one DNA sequence encoding this CDR3. CDR3 bases: TGTGCCAGCAGCTTACGACAGGATAATTCGCCCCTCCACTTT. It yields the protein CASSLRQDNSPLHF. This sequence joins TRBV5-4 and TRBJ1-6, with TRBD1 as a possible D gene (6 bases). Germline CDR1 reads SGHNT; CDR2 reads YYREEE (reference sequence). This CDR3 has 14 residues.

Here the CDR3 DNA reads TGTGCCAGCAGTTGGGGTGGCGGGGTTAGCTCCTACGAGCAGTACTTC. It is translated as CASSWGGGVSSYEQYF. This chain uses TRBV6-5 with TRBJ2-7; possible D gene TRBD2, 6 bases. Trimming left V 4 bases short and J 0 bases short, with 16 bases between. The germline V gene has CDR1 MNHEY and CDR2 SVGAGI. The CDR3 extends over 16 amino acids.

Only a few counts were recorded for this clone. The V and J genes are TRBV7-6 and TRBJ2-5; a weak D match, TRBD1 (5 bases). The CDR3 runs to 14 residues. CDR1 is SGHVS, CDR2 FNYEAQ, per germline. V lost 2 bases, J lost 2 bases, and 9 bases lay in between. The CDR3 loop is CASSLFTGQETQYF. CDR3 bases: TGTGCCAGCAGCTTATTCACAGGTCAAGAGACCCAGTACTTC.

Only a few counts were recorded for this clone. The genes are TRBV9 and TRBJ1-4; 11 bases agree with TRBD1. This CDR3 spans 15 amino acids. Germline values: CDR1 SGDLS, CDR2 YYNGEE. Trimming at V came to 3 bases and at J to 7 bases, leaving 5 bases not matched to a gene. This CDR3 reads CASSALGTGGEKLFF. The CDR3 bases are TGTGCCAGCAGCGCGCTCGGGACAGGGGGTGAAAAACTGTTTTTT.

This clone was seen a few times. The V call is TRBV5-1, the J call TRBJ1-2; TRBD1 aligns across 7 bases. In germline, CDR1 is SGHRS, CDR2 YFSETQ. There are 15 residues in the CDR3. V shed 4 bases and J 8 bases; nucleotides not matched to a gene: 14. The CDR3 sequence is CASSSTGEERRGYTF. The CDR3, as DNA: TGCGCCAGCAGCAGTACAGGGGAGGAACGGAGAGGCTACACCTTC.

This clone was seen only a few times. The chain employs TRBV6-5 and TRBJ2-1, with 8 bases aligning to TRBD1. V lost 4 bases to trimming and J lost 1 base; unmatched junction nucleotides: 3. Germline CDR1 MNHEY, CDR2 SVGAGI. The CDR3 covers 15 residues. CDR3 in amino acids: CASSLGQGSYNEQFF. DNA of the CDR3: TGTGCCAGCAGTTTAGGACAGGGTTCCTACAATGAGCAGTTCTTC.

This clone showed up just a few times. This chain joins TRBV5-4 and TRBJ2-3; 14 bases map to TRBD2. The V gene's germline CDR1 is SGHNT and CDR2 YYREEE (reference sequence). This CDR3 is built from 16 residues. The junction had 1 base not matched to a gene; V was cut back by 0 bases and J by 4 bases. CDR3 sequence reads: CASSLGTSGGPDTQYF. CDR3 in DNA: TGTGCCAGCAGCTTGGGGACTAGCGGGGGGCCAGATACGCAGTATTTT.